These 22 T cell receptor beta chains came from one sample sequenced in a study of T-cell reconstitution after alpha-beta-depleted transplantation in children. Unique molecular identifiers were incorporated during preparation of the TCRbeta library. TCRdb redid the calling of the PCR reads with MiXCR, one entry per CDR3 protein. Of hundreds of thousands of distinct CDR3 sequences detected, around 13% appear once; the ten largest clones hold around 0.79%. The source was PBMCs, collected before TCRalphabeta/CD19-depleted stem cell transplant. The receptors stem from a girl aged 2-10 years with congenital amegakaryocytic thrombocytopenia, due to receive a stem cell transplant.

In its sample, this clonotype was seen many times. The V call is TRBV5-1, the J call TRBJ1-2; D remains ambiguous. This CDR3 is built from 14 residues. In germline, CDR1 is SGHRS, CDR2 YFSETQ. V was trimmed by 0 bases and J by 7 bases, leaving 13 bases between them. CDR3 protein: CASSLGSGFSGYTF. CDR3 coding DNA: TGCGCCAGCAGCTTGGGTTCAGGCTTTAGTGGCTACACCTTC.

This clonotype was detected ten times or more. V and J are TRBV5-1 and TRBJ2-3, with TRBD2 matching over 10 bases. The trim removed 5 bases at V and 6 bases at J, leaving 9 bases unmatched. Germline CDR1 is SGHRS and CDR2 is YFSETQ. The CDR3 totals 15 residues. The CDR3 region has the DNA TGCGCCAGCAGAGCGATTAGCGGGAGGACCGATACGCAGTATTTT. It specifies CASRAISGRTDTQYF.

Details on this clonotype: This clone may be a read error of a much larger clone one base away. The chain uses TRBV12-3 or TRBV12-4 and TRBJ1-1, with D uncertain. The CDR3 consists of 15 residues. As DNA, the CDR3 is TGTGTCAGCAGTGAAGGGCGGACTCTGGCCACTGAAGCTTTCTTT. Translation gives CVSSEGRTLATEAFF.

This clonotype turned up a few times. V is TRBV20-1 and J is TRBJ2-7; TRBD2 agrees at 8 bases. Per the germline V gene, CDR1 is DFQATT and CDR2 is SNEGSKA (reference sequence). The V gene end was trimmed by 1 base and the J gene end by 2 bases; junction bases not matched to a gene: 16. This CDR3 comprises 18 residues. CDR3 amino acids: CSARVGSGGPGLAYEQYF. In nucleotides, the CDR3 is TGCAGTGCTAGAGTAGGTTCGGGCGGACCGGGACTAGCCTACGAGCAGTACTTC.

The V call is TRBV20-1, the J call TRBJ2-5; no reliable D call. Germline CDR1 is DFQATT and CDR2 is SNEGSKA (reference sequence). Trimming left V 8 bases short and J 5 bases short, with 18 bases between. The CDR3 runs 13 residues. CDR3 sequence reads: CSYANGILETQYF. CDR3 sequence (DNA): TGCAGTTATGCTAACGGTATTTTGGAGACCCAGTACTTC.

This sequence joins TRBV20-1 and TRBJ2-1; the D gene is possibly TRBD2 (6 bases). This CDR3 contains 15 residues. Between the trimmed V and J ends, which lost 0 bases and 5 bases, there was a span of 14 bases. Germline V gene sequence: CDR1 DFQATT, CDR2 SNEGSKA (reference sequence). The CDR3 loop is CSAREPSGLNNEQFF. In DNA, the CDR3 is TGCAGTGCTAGAGAGCCCAGCGGGTTAAACAATGAGCAGTTCTTC.

This clonotype was observed a few times. V is TRBV4-2 and J is TRBJ2-7, with a weak D call TRBD2 (5 bases). The germline V gene has CDR1 LGHNA and CDR2 YNFKEQ. This CDR3 has 14 amino acids. The V end lost 4 bases, the J end lost 0 bases, and 10 bases lay between the germline ends. The CDR3 bases are TGTGCCAGCAGCCGTGGCGGGCTCTCCTACGAGCAGTACTTC. It translates to CASSRGGLSYEQYF.

In its sample, this clonotype was seen many times. CDR3 bases: TGCAGTGCTAGTTTGGCTTCCTACGAGCAGTACTTC. Its translation is CSASLASYEQYF. V usage is TRBV20-1 and J usage is TRBJ2-7; D ambiguous. Germline V gene lookup returns CDR1 DFQATT and CDR2 SNEGSKA (reference sequence). The CDR3 consists of 12 residues. V was shortened by 3 bases and J by 1 base, with 7 bases between the two germline ends.

The sample holds a few counts of this clonotype. This chain joins TRBV28 and TRBJ2-1; possible D gene TRBD1, 5 bases. The CDR3 sequence is 15 residues long. The germline CDR1 and CDR2 sequences are MDHEN and SYDVKM. Trimming left V 3 bases short and J 7 bases short, with 16 bases between. The CDR3 DNA reads TGTGCCAGCAGTTTGACTCGGTGGACACAGAATGAGCAGTTCTTC. It specifies CASSLTRWTQNEQFF.

There are many counts of this clonotype. The chain joins TRBV3-1 to TRBJ2-1; 8 positions match TRBD2. The CDR3 sequence is 16 residues long. V shed 0 bases, J shed 8 bases, and the junction held 9 bases outside the gene matches. Germline V gene lookup returns CDR1 LGHDT and CDR2 YNNKEL (reference sequence). The CDR3 here is CASSQERAGAWDEQFF. For the CDR3, the DNA is TGTGCCAGCAGCCAAGAGCGAGCGGGAGCTTGGGATGAGCAGTTCTTC.

This clonotype was counted many times. This chain uses TRBV6-1 with TRBJ2-3; the match to TRBD2 covers 9 bases. Germline CDR1 MNHNS, CDR2 SASEGT. V trimming: 7 bases; J trimming: 1 base; junction bases outside the gene matches: 6. The CDR3 totals 15 residues. This CDR3 reads CASKTIAGGTDTQYF. The CDR3 coding sequence is TGTGCCAGCAAGACTATAGCGGGAGGCACAGATACGCAGTATTTT.

In its sample, this clonotype was seen many times. V is TRBV5-1 and J is TRBJ2-1; 16 nucleotides align to TRBD2. The CDR3 runs to 18 residues. V was pared by 1 base and J by 7 bases, with 8 bases of the junction left unmatched. CDR1 and CDR2 (germline): SGHRS, YFSETQ. The CDR3 spells CASSLIGTSGRVGNEQFF. The CDR3 DNA sequence: TGCGCCAGCAGCTTGATCGGGACTAGCGGGAGGGTAGGTAATGAGCAGTTCTTC.

This clonotype was recorded many times. The gene calls are TRBV11-2 and TRBJ2-3, with 12 nucleotides matching TRBD2. V lost 1 base and J lost 5; bases outside the gene matches: 10. This CDR3 is 18 amino acids long. The germline V gene has CDR1 SGHAT and CDR2 FQNNGV. This CDR3 reads CASSLVASGRGRIDTQYF. DNA for the CDR3: TGTGCCAGCAGCTTAGTGGCTAGCGGGAGGGGTCGGATAGATACGCAGTATTTT.

The rearrangement links TRBV11-2 to TRBJ2-1; TRBD2 aligns across 10 bases. From germline, CDR1 is SGHAT and CDR2 FQNNGV. The CDR3 runs 20 residues. The V and J ends lost 1 base and 0 bases, in that order; junction bases with no gene match: 12. Here the CDR3 reads CASSLVGTSEVFSSYNEQFF. The CDR3, as DNA: TGTGCCAGCAGCTTAGTGGGGACTAGCGAGGTATTCAGCTCCTACAATGAGCAGTTCTTC.

In nucleotides, the CDR3 is TGTGCCAGCAGACCGGGACAGGCCAATCAGCCCCAGCATTTT. Protein: CASRPGQANQPQHF. This rearrangement joins TRBV27 to TRBJ1-5, with TRBD1 matching over 8 bases. This CDR3 has 14 amino acids. Germline V gene data show CDR1 as MNHEY and CDR2 as SMNVEV (reference sequence). The J segment lost 3 bases and the V segment lost 6 bases, leaving 4 bases of the junction unmatched.

V gene TRBV20-1 combines with J gene TRBJ1-1; the D is unclear. The CDR3 has 13 amino acids. The germline V gene has CDR1 DFQATT and CDR2 SNEGSKA (reference sequence). V gave up 0 bases and J gave up 0 bases, with 5 bases separating them. The CDR3 region has the DNA TGCAGTGCTAGAGATGACATGAACACTGAAGCTTTCTTT. Its translation is CSARDDMNTEAFF.

This clonotype was counted ten times or more. The V and J genes are TRBV20-1 and TRBJ2-1; the match to TRBD1 covers 8 bases. The CDR3 runs to 14 residues. CDR1 and CDR2 from the germline V gene are DFQATT and SNEGSKA (reference sequence). The V gene end was trimmed by 0 bases and the J gene end by 10 bases; junction bases not matched to a gene: 8. CDR3 in amino acids: CSAREPTGAREQFF. The DNA of the CDR3 is TGCAGTGCTAGAGAACCGACAGGGGCTCGGGAGCAGTTCTTC.

This clonotype has ten or more counts. V gene TRBV28 combines with J gene TRBJ2-7; D is uncertain. CDR1 is MDHEN and CDR2 is SYDVKM in the germline V gene. The length of the CDR3 is 16 residues. With 8 bases removed from V and 0 bases from J, the gap between germline ends came to 20 bases. Written as DNA, the CDR3 is TGTGCCAGCTACGGCTCGAGCAGGCAGGTCTCCTACGAGCAGTACTTC. Translating gives CASYGSSRQVSYEQYF.

This clonotype was found many times. This chain connects TRBV20-1 to TRBJ2-3; D remains ambiguous. Germline V gene sequence: CDR1 DFQATT, CDR2 SNEGSKA (reference sequence). Trimming removed 1 base from V and 3 bases from J, with 2 bases in between. CDR3 length: 11 amino acids. Written as DNA, the CDR3 is TGCAGTGCTAGAGTGACAGATACGCAGTATTTT. Protein: CSARVTDTQYF.

This chain connects TRBV7-9 to TRBJ2-1, with unresolved D. V lost 7 bases to trimming and J lost 7 bases, with 8 bases between them. CDR3 size: 11 residues. Germline V CDR1 and CDR2: SEHNR, FQNEAQ (reference sequence). CDR3: CASTPPNEQFF. In DNA, the CDR3 is TGTGCCAGCACCCCCCCGAATGAGCAGTTCTTC. Looking up the rest from reference TRBV7-9 and TRBJ2-1 gives the full variable domain: DTGVSQNPRHKITKRGQNVTFRCDPISEHNRLYWYRQTLGQGPEFLTYFQNEAQLEKSRLLSDRFSAERPKGSFSTLEIQRTEQGDSAMYLCASTPPNEQFFGPGTRLTVL.

V gene TRBV5-4 combines with J gene TRBJ2-2; 11 bases align to TRBD2. Germline CDR1 reads SGHNT; CDR2 reads YYREEE (reference sequence). The CDR3 runs 19 residues. V shed 0 bases, J shed 3 bases, and the junction held 10 bases outside the gene matches. The CDR3 sequence: CASSLAFRPLAGDTGELFF. CDR3 sequence (DNA): TGTGCCAGCAGCTTGGCTTTTCGCCCACTAGCGGGAGACACCGGGGAGCTGTTTTTT. Full variable domain (outside the CDR3, taken from reference TRBV5-4 and TRBJ2-2): ETGVTQSPTHLIKTRGQQVTLRCSSQSGHNTVSWYQQALGQGPQFIFQYYREEENGRGNFPPRFSGLQFPNYSSELNVNALELDDSALYLCASSLAFRPLAGDTGELFFGEGSRLTVL.

This clonotype has more than one count but fewer than ten. J is TRBJ1-4 and V is TRBV5-1; 8 bases match TRBD1. V shed 4 bases and J 8 bases; nucleotides not matched to a gene: 13. Per germline, CDR1 SGHRS and CDR2 YFSETQ. The CDR3 is made up of 16 amino acids. CDR3 residues: CASSRTGSYVAEKLFF. As DNA, the CDR3 is TGCGCCAGCAGCCGGACAGGGAGCTACGTGGCGGAAAAACTGTTTTTT.